A single sample is the source of the 8 T cell receptor beta chains below, sequenced in a study of identical twins (dated by TCRdb to 2016 to 2018). Receptor amplification or capture employed 5' RACE. The run used an Illumina HiSeq 2000. TCRdb reanalyzed the raw reads on its own, using fastp at Q25 for trimming and MiXCR for clone calling, and kept in-frame beta chains. Each CDR3 protein appears once, grouped with its most common genes and DNA. Here the sample has 400,000 to 600,000 distinct CDR3 sequences; around 24% occur a single time. The ten largest clones represent approximately 0.48% of the sample. These data were also reused for a study on yellow fever vaccine responses in identical twins.

Sample: CD4+ T cells sorted from blood. The receptor set was obtained from a woman between 18 and 29 years old in good health.

This clonotype was recorded a few times. The genes are TRBV5-1 and TRBJ2-7; D not certain. Trimming shortened V by 0 bases and J by 7 bases, and 11 bases separated the two germline ends. The CDR3 contains 13 residues. CDR1 and CDR2 (germline): SGHRS, YFSETQ. The CDR3: CASSLDPAPEQYF. CDR3 in DNA: TGCGCCAGCAGCTTGGATCCGGCCCCGGAGCAGTACTTC.

The chain is built from TRBV20-1 and TRBJ2-1, with D uncertain. The germline V gene encodes CDR1 DFQATT and CDR2 SNEGSKA (reference sequence). V lost 6 bases, J lost 0 bases, and 9 bases lay in between. CDR3 length equals 13 residues. CDR3 nucleotides: TGCAGTGCCGCGAAGACCTCCTACAATGAGCAGTTCTTC. Its translation is CSAAKTSYNEQFF.

The chain recombines TRBV12-3 or TRBV12-4 with TRBJ2-2; D may be TRBD2 (6 bases). The CDR3 spans 15 residues. V lost 7 bases to trimming and J lost 4 bases, with 16 bases between them. The CDR3 is CASIIVGGLTGELFF. The CDR3, as DNA: TGTGCCAGCATTATCGTGGGGGGACTCACCGGGGAGCTGTTTTTT.

This clonotype was observed a few times. The rearrangement uses TRBV24-1 and TRBJ2-3, with a tentative D call TRBD2 (5 bases). Trimming pared 4 bases from V and 5 bases from J, leaving 9 bases between. This CDR3 is built from 13 residues. Germline-derived CDR1 and CDR2 are KGHDR and SFDVKD. Written as DNA, the CDR3 is TGTGCCACCAGTGAAGCGGCCGGAGATACGCAGTATTTT. It specifies CATSEAAGDTQYF.

J is TRBJ1-4 and V is TRBV6-1; D unresolved. The V end was cut by 8 bases, the J end by 0 bases, with 7 bases between. The CDR3 sequence is 13 residues long. The germline CDR1 and CDR2 sequences are MNHNS and SASEGT. The CDR3 spells CASQRTTNEKLFF. CDR3 in DNA: TGTGCCAGCCAGCGTACAACTAATGAAAAACTGTTTTTT.

This clonotype was counted only a few times. The chain carries TRBV11-2 and TRBJ2-7; D uncertain. The CDR3 runs 14 residues. Germline values: CDR1 SGHAT, CDR2 FQNNGV. Trimming cost V 5 bases and J 3 bases, with 14 bases left between them. The CDR3 nucleotides read TGTGCCAGCAGCCCATCGGACGGCAACTACGAGCAGTACGTC. Translated, it gives CASSPSDGNYEQYV.

This clonotype was observed a handful of times. CDR3 sequence reads: CASSLRASGGLAEQETQYF. The CDR3 coding sequence is TGTGCCAGCAGCTTAAGGGCGAGCGGGGGACTAGCGGAACAAGAGACCCAGTACTTC. J is TRBJ2-5 and V is TRBV7-3, with 11 positions matching TRBD2. Germline V CDR1 and CDR2: SGHTA, FQGTGA. This CDR3 has 19 residues. J was trimmed by 2 bases and V by 1 base; bases with no gene match: 12. The variable domain in full, completed from reference TRBV7-3 and TRBJ2-5, reads GAGVSQTPSNKVTEKGKYVELRCDPISGHTALYWYRQSLGQGPEFLIYFQGTGAADDSGLPNDRFFAVRPEGSVSTLKIQRTERGDSAVYLCASSLRASGGLAEQETQYFGPGTRLLVL.

The chain has TRBV24-1 and TRBJ2-2; 7 bases agree with TRBD1. The germline V gene has CDR1 KGHDR and CDR2 SFDVKD. V was clipped by 7 bases and J by 4 bases; unmatched bases: 5. The CDR3 runs 14 residues. CDR3 region: CATRTGRGTGELFF. For the CDR3, the DNA is TGTGCCACCAGGACAGGGCGAGGCACCGGGGAGCTGTTTTTT.